This paragraph covers one T cell receptor (beta chain) sequence. The antigen is unknown. An Oncomine TCR Beta short-read assay was used to sequence the DNA from cultured CD4+ T cells. MiXCR, applied by TCRdb to the PCR reads, yields one record per CDR3 protein. Among about 18,000 distinct CDR3 sequences listed, approximately 78% were seen once. This entry comes from a study of vaccination and CD4 T cells after COVID-19. Overall study context: Six men and four women formed the convalescents, two being Hispanic. Convalescent patients gave post-COVID blood a median about 100 days post-diagnosis, range 35 to 161. Cultures serving as controls received a peptide pool (CEFX or HIV-1 Nef) or no peptide. Study results and caveats: Researchers report that 304 of 307 vaccine-specific clones in convalescent patients proved spike mono-reactive.

The germline V gene has CDR1 KGHDR and CDR2 SFDVKD. This CDR3 comprises 16 residues. V was cut by 3 bases and J by 2 bases, with 13 bases left in between. Described treatment: roughly ten-day PBMC culture with coronavirus spike peptide pools or control peptides (ViraFEST assay). V gene TRBV24-1 combines with J gene TRBJ2-1; maybe TRBD1 (6 bases). The clonotype comes from a human donor who received a COVID-19 vaccine. The source material was CD4+ T cells from blood, cultured in vitro, sampled after SARS-CoV-2 vaccination. The CDR3 here is CATSDATGTTYNEQFF. Written as DNA, the CDR3 is TGTGCCACCAGTGATGCGACCGGGACAACCTACAATGAGCAGTTCTTC.